These T cell receptor beta chains were read from a single sample in a study of regulatory T cells in long-lasting Graves disease. TCRdb re-analysed the multiplex PCR reads in MiXCR, keeping a single row per CDR3 protein. The sample has approximately 380,000 distinct CDR3 sequences; less than 25% are singletons. Sequences were derived from peripheral blood mononuclear cells (PBMCs), sampled when the disease was refractory, from a patient treated with antithyroid drugs. These receptors were collected from a female donor with Graves disease. CDR3s include the opening cysteine and the closing phenylalanine or tryptophan. D genes are given only for firm matches. The size entry is marked missing in some rows and otherwise reads once, few, many or a size class.

v_gene	abundance	d_gene	j_gene	CDR3aa	CDR3nt
TRBV20-1	NA	NA	TRBJ1-2	CSAFGGKANGYTF	TGCAGTGCCTTTGGGGGGAAGGCGAATGGCTACACCTTC
TRBV4-3	NA	TRBD2	TRBJ2-6	CASSQDEGWTSSGANVLTF	TGCGCCAGCAGCCAAGATGAGGGCTGGACTAGTTCTGGGGCCAACGTCCTGACTTTC
TRBV6-1	few	NA	TRBJ2-5	CASSDYGRSQETQYF	TGTGCCAGCAGCGATTACGGACGAAGCCAAGAGACCCAGTACTTC
TRBV12-3/TRBV12-4	many	NA	TRBJ1-1	CASSLEAGGYAEAFF	TGTGCCAGCAGTTTAGAGGCCGGTGGGTACGCTGAAGCTTTCTTT
TRBV15	NA	NA	TRBJ2-7	CATSPQTDLTYEQYF	TGTGCCACCAGCCCCCAGACAGACCTCACCTACGAGCAGTACTTC
TRBV7-2	many	NA	TRBJ1-1	CASSPGGGWGTEAFF	TGTGCCAGCAGTCCCGGGGGGGGCTGGGGCACTGAAGCTTTCTTT
TRBV7-8	few	NA	TRBJ2-5	CASSPDGDGETQYF	TGTGCCAGCAGCCCAGACGGGGATGGGGAGACCCAGTACTTC
TRBV2	many	NA	TRBJ2-7	CARSTTASYEQYF	TGTGCCAGAAGCACAACAGCTTCCTACGAGCAGTACTTC
TRBV7-9	NA	TRBD2	TRBJ2-7	CASSFSASGRAEQYF	TGTGCCAGCAGCTTCAGTGCTAGCGGGAGGGCCGAGCAGTACTTC
TRBV19	NA	NA	TRBJ1-5	CASKGWRDSNQPQHF	TGTGCCAGTAAAGGATGGAGAGATAGCAATCAGCCCCAGCATTTT
TRBV4-3	few	NA	TRBJ2-6	CASSQDPLQKGVGSGANVLTF	TGCGCCAGCAGCCAAGATCCCCTCCAAAAGGGGGTGGGATCTGGGGCCAACGTCCTGACTTTC
TRBV27	NA	TRBD2	TRBJ2-7	CASSLSSGRPSYGQYF	TGTGCCAGCAGTTTATCTAGCGGGAGACCATCCTACGGGCAGTACTTC
TRBV11-2	few	TRBD1	TRBJ1-4	CASSAQPPDRRGEKLFF	TGTGCCAGCAGCGCGCAACCGCCGGACAGGAGGGGGGAAAAACTGTTTTTT
TRBV28	many	NA	TRBJ1-2	CASTPGRKYGYTF	TGTGCCAGCACACCGGGACGGAAGTATGGCTACACCTTC
TRBV7-2	NA	NA	TRBJ1-3	CASMEGLSGNTIYF	TGTGCCAGCATGGAAGGGCTGTCTGGAAACACCATATATTTT
TRBV7-9	NA	TRBD1	TRBJ2-5	CASSSATGVETQYF	TGTGCCAGCAGCTCAGCGACAGGGGTCGAGACCCAGTACTTC
TRBV11-2	NA	TRBD2	TRBJ2-1	CASSSGLAISSYNEQFF	TGTGCCAGCAGCTCTGGACTAGCGATAAGCTCCTACAATGAGCAGTTCTTC
TRBV11-2	NA	TRBD2	TRBJ2-1	CASSLGGRGEQFF	TGTGCCAGCAGCTTGGGCGGGAGGGGTGAGCAGTTCTTC
TRBV15	NA	NA	TRBJ1-1	CATSRETQTEAFF	TGTGCCACCAGCAGAGAAACACAGACTGAAGCTTTCTTT
TRBV10-3	few	TRBD1	TRBJ2-7	CAIMGQESFEQYF	TGTGCCATCATGGGACAGGAGTCCTTCGAGCAGTACTTC
TRBV12-3/TRBV12-4	many	NA	TRBJ2-5	CASSPRRGWETQYF	TGTGCCAGCAGTCCCCGGAGGGGATGGGAGACCCAGTACTTC
TRBV7-2	NA	TRBD2	TRBJ2-7	CVSSFLSSGRYSYEQYF	TGTGTCAGCAGCTTTTTGTCTAGCGGGAGGTACTCCTACGAGCAGTACTTC
TRBV27	NA	NA	TRBJ1-3	CASSFSLSGNTIYF	TGTGCCAGCAGTTTTTCCCTCTCTGGAAACACCATATATTTT
TRBV12-3/TRBV12-4	NA	NA	TRBJ2-2	CASSLEVWELFF	TGTGCCAGCAGTTTAGAGGTCTGGGAGCTGTTTTTT
TRBV4-3	NA	NA	TRBJ1-1	CASSQGPTSSEAFF	TGCGCCAGCAGCCAAGGTCCAACTTCGTCTGAAGCTTTCTTT
TRBV14	few	TRBD2	TRBJ2-7	CASSPKAGASYEQYF	TGTGCCAGCAGCCCGAAAGCGGGAGCGAGCTACGAGCAGTACTTC
TRBV11-2	many	NA	TRBJ1-5	CASSAGERQPQHF	TGTGCCAGCAGCGCAGGAGAGCGCCAGCCCCAGCATTTT
TRBV25-1	few	NA	TRBJ2-7	CASSPRGWGEQYF	TGTGCCAGCAGTCCTCGGGGTTGGGGCGAGCAGTACTTC
TRBV7-2	NA	TRBD1	TRBJ2-7	CASSQSLGTGIPYEQYF	TGCGCCAGCAGCCAATCCCTCGGGACAGGGATTCCCTACGAGCAGTACTTC
TRBV7-8	NA	NA	TRBJ2-5	CASSLGRTSEKTRYF	TGTGCCAGCAGCTTAGGGCGTACATCAGAGAAGACCCGGTACTTC
TRBV4-1	few	NA	TRBJ1-5	CASSQEFGRQEPQHF	TGCGCCAGCAGCCAAGAATTTGGGCGTCAAGAGCCCCAGCATTTT
TRBV28	many	NA	TRBJ1-5	CASSFLVGASNQPQHF	TGTGCCAGCAGTTTCCTAGTGGGTGCCAGCAATCAGCCCCAGCATTTT
TRBV6-5	many	TRBD1	TRBJ1-1	CASSYGTGGTEAFF	TGTGCCAGCAGTTACGGGACAGGGGGCACTGAAGCTTTCTTT
TRBV6-1	few	TRBD1	TRBJ1-5	CASSEPGQGFQPQHF	TGTGCCAGCAGCGAACCGGGACAGGGTTTTCAGCCCCAGCATTTT
TRBV29-1	many	NA	TRBJ1-1	CSATGLNTEAFF	TGCAGCGCAACAGGGTTGAACACTGAAGCTTTCTTT
TRBV7-9	NA	NA	TRBJ1-2	CASSPSPGKDYGYTF	TGTGCCAGCAGTCCATCCCCAGGGAAGGACTATGGCTACACCTTC
TRBV6-5	NA	NA	TRBJ2-2	CASSYSEVNGELFF	TGTGCCAGCAGTTACTCGGAGGTGAACGGGGAGCTGTTTTTT
TRBV15	NA	TRBD2	TRBJ2-7	CATSRDLLAGGKKYF	TGTGCCACCAGCAGAGATTTACTAGCGGGAGGGAAGAAGTACTTC
TRBV11-2	NA	TRBD2	TRBJ2-3	CASSLEGSSGGYADTQYF	TGTGCCAGCAGCTTAGAAGGTTCTAGCGGGGGGTACGCAGATACGCAGTATTTT
TRBV10-3	NA	TRBD1	TRBJ1-3	CAIGTEGNTIYF	TGTGCCATCGGGACAGAGGGAAACACCATATATTTT
TRBV28	many	NA	TRBJ2-5	CASSLFSGLEAETQYF	TGTGCCAGCAGTTTATTCTCCGGCCTGGAGGCGGAGACCCAGTACTTC
TRBV7-3	NA	NA	TRBJ2-5	CASSYREGETQYF	TGTGCCAGCAGCTACAGGGAGGGAGAGACCCAGTACTTC
TRBV20-1	few	TRBD2	TRBJ2-5	CSAIPSGKTQETQYF	TGCAGTGCTATTCCTAGCGGGAAAACGCAAGAGACCCAGTACTTC
TRBV6-2/TRBV6-3	NA	NA	TRBJ1-3	CASSYSTGLGNTIYF	TGTGCCAGCAGTTACTCAACCGGCCTAGGAAACACCATATATTTT
TRBV12-3/TRBV12-4	many	NA	TRBJ2-5	CASSFLIETQYF	TGTGCCAGCAGTTTTTTGATAGAGACCCAGTACTTC
TRBV19	few	TRBD1	TRBJ1-1	CASRGNSEAFF	TGTGCCAGCAGGGGGAACAGTGAAGCTTTCTTT
TRBV28	many	NA	TRBJ2-7	CASSPQTRDNKIRYF	TGTGCCAGCAGCCCCCAAACCAGGGACAACAAGATTAGGTACTTC
TRBV12-3/TRBV12-4	many	NA	TRBJ2-2	CATWNSGELFF	TGTGCCACCTGGAATTCCGGGGAGCTGTTTTTT
TRBV18	few	TRBD1	TRBJ1-1	CASSPSQGARMAEAFF	TGTGCCAGCTCACCCTCACAGGGGGCCCGCATGGCTGAAGCTTTCTTT
TRBV7-8	many	NA	TRBJ1-2	CASGHPGNGYTF	TGTGCCAGCGGTCACCCTGGAAATGGCTACACCTTC
TRBV9	many	NA	TRBJ2-5	CASSETVQETQYF	TGTGCCAGCAGCGAGACAGTCCAAGAGACCCAGTACTTC
TRBV15	NA	NA	TRBJ2-7	CATSRRDNSYEQYF	TGTGCCACCAGCAGAAGGGACAATTCCTACGAGCAGTACTTC
TRBV30	few	NA	TRBJ1-2	CAWSALPQDPEMGYTF	TGTGCCTGGAGTGCACTACCACAGGACCCGGAGATGGGCTACACCTTC
TRBV29-1	few	NA	TRBJ2-2	CSVWGAQTGELFF	TGCAGCGTATGGGGGGCGCAAACCGGGGAGCTGTTTTTT
TRBV3-1	NA	TRBD1	TRBJ2-7	CASSLLTGGAYEQYF	TGTGCCAGCAGCCTCTTGACAGGGGGGGCGTACGAGCAGTACTTC